Listed here are 14 T cell receptor beta chains from one sample, sequenced in a study of shared clonotypes between healthy human individuals. Produced via immunoSEQ multiplex PCR; TCRdb's table is partial and in-frame only. The sample shows roughly 2.4 million clones, 90% to 96% of them seen only once. Sequencing was carried out using naive CD4+ T cells sorted from blood. The subset here: CD45RA+ positively selected. The receptors shown here come from a young man in good health.

About this clone: The sample carries other DNA sequences with the same CDR3. V gene TRBV28 combines with J gene TRBJ2-3, with 8 bases fitting TRBD1. Germline CDR1 and CDR2: MDHEN and SYDVKM. The CDR3 has 15 amino acids. V was clipped by 6 bases and J by 0 bases; unmatched bases: 5. CDR3 protein: CASSPGTGSTDTQYF. DNA for the CDR3: TGTGCCAGCAGCCCCGGGACAGGAAGCACAGATACGCAGTATTTT.

The chain employs TRBV11-3 and TRBJ2-1, with a tentative D call TRBD1 (7 bases). This CDR3 comprises 15 residues. Germline V gene data show CDR1 as SGHNT and CDR2 as YENEEA. V lost 2 bases and J lost 9, with 17 bases in between. CDR3 protein: CASSLQGEATSEQFF. DNA of the CDR3: TGTGCCAGCAGCTTACAGGGGGAGGCTACGAGTGAGCAGTTCTTC. The whole variable domain, filled in from reference TRBV11-3 and TRBJ2-1, reads EAGVVQSPRYKIIEKKQPVAFWCNPISGHNTLYWYLQNLGQGPELLIRYENEEAVDDSQLPKDRFSAERLKGVDSTLKIQPAELGDSAVYLCASSLQGEATSEQFFGPGTRLTVL.

The chain is built from TRBV7-6 and TRBJ2-3; D is unclear. The CDR3 has 13 amino acids. The V gene's germline CDR1 is SGHVS and CDR2 FNYEAQ. V lost 3 bases to trimming and J lost 4 bases, with 8 bases between them. Here the CDR3 reads CASSFPASDTQYF. CDR3 nucleotides: TGTGCCAGCAGCTTTCCCGCATCAGATACGCAGTATTTT.

This chain links TRBV7-9 with TRBJ1-4; TRBD1 aligns across 7 bases. J gave up 11 bases and V 3 bases, and 15 bases lay outside the gene matches. The germline CDR1 and CDR2 sequences are SEHNR and FQNEAQ (reference sequence). CDR3 size: 16 residues. CDR3 loop: CASSLRGDSLSVKLFF. As DNA, the CDR3 is TGTGCCAGCAGCTTGAGAGGGGACAGCCTCTCTGTGAAACTGTTTTTT.

V is TRBV2 and J is TRBJ2-7; 8 bases line up with TRBD2. The CDR3 covers 15 residues. V was clipped by 3 bases and J by 0 bases; unmatched bases: 4. Germline V gene lookup returns CDR1 SNHLY and CDR2 FYNNEI. The CDR3 reads CASSDGGDHSYEQYF. CDR3 bases: TGTGCCAGCAGTGACGGGGGGGATCACTCCTACGAGCAGTACTTC.

The V and J genes are TRBV6-4 and TRBJ2-1; weak D call: TRBD1 (6 bases). Germline V gene sequence: CDR1 MRHNA, CDR2 SNTAGT. Trimming left V 6 bases short and J 10 bases short, with 16 bases between. CDR3 size: 13 residues. CDR3 loop: CASSASTGTEQFF. The DNA for the CDR3 is TGTGCCAGCAGCGCAAGTACCGGGACAGAGCAGTTCTTC.

This sequence joins TRBV6-1 and TRBJ2-3, with 8 bases aligning to TRBD2. The CDR3 runs 15 residues. The junction had 7 bases not matched to a gene; V was cut back by 6 bases and J by 2 bases. Germline V gene sequence: CDR1 MNHNS, CDR2 SASEGT. CDR3 residues: CASRIAGHPTDTQYF. In DNA, the CDR3 is TGTGCCAGCAGAATAGCGGGGCATCCCACAGATACGCAGTATTTT.

The chain links TRBV6-6 to TRBJ1-4, with D perhaps matching TRBD1 (5 bases). Trimming stripped 6 bases from V and 6 bases from J, with 14 bases between. The CDR3 sequence is 14 residues long. CDR1 is MNHNY and CDR2 is SVGAGI in the germline V gene (reference sequence). CDR3: CASSREGKDEKLFF. CDR3 nucleotides: TGTGCCAGCAGCCGGGAGGGGAAGGATGAAAAACTGTTTTTT.

This clone appeared a few times. The same CDR3 can be traced to other DNA sequences in this sample. The chain is built from TRBV10-3 and TRBJ2-1; D unresolved. V was shortened by 0 bases and J by 5 bases, with 2 bases between the two germline ends. Germline-derived CDR1 and CDR2 are ENHRY and SYGVKD. This CDR3 is 12 amino acids long. CDR3: CAISESNNEQFF. The CDR3 bases are TGTGCCATCAGTGAGTCTAACAATGAGCAGTTCTTC.

The chain joins TRBV7-3 to TRBJ2-1; no firm D call. Germline loops: CDR1 SGHTA, CDR2 FQGTGA. The CDR3 runs 14 residues. Trimming stripped 5 bases from V and 0 bases from J, with 8 bases between. Here the CDR3 reads CASSPYGSYNEQFF. DNA of the CDR3: TGTGCCAGCAGCCCCTACGGCTCCTACAATGAGCAGTTCTTC. The full variable domain, in which reference TRBV7-3 and TRBJ2-1 provide the parts outside the CDR3, is GAGVSQTPSNKVTEKGKYVELRCDPISGHTALYWYRQSLGQGPEFLIYFQGTGAADDSGLPNDRFFAVRPEGSVSTLKIQRTERGDSAVYLCASSPYGSYNEQFFGPGTRLTVL.

The genes are TRBV10-3 and TRBJ1-2, with 8 positions matching TRBD1. Germline CDR1 is ENHRY and CDR2 is SYGVKD. Losses at the gene ends were 6 bases for V and 6 bases for J; bases not matched to a gene: 9. This CDR3 comprises 14 residues. CDR3 in amino acids: CAISKGQGEDGYTF. The CDR3 DNA sequence: TGTGCCATCAGCAAAGGACAGGGAGAGGATGGCTACACCTTC.

The chain employs TRBV5-1 and TRBJ1-5, with TRBD1 identical over 7 bases. V was pared by 4 bases and J by 3 bases, with 10 bases of the junction left unmatched. The CDR3 is 16 amino acids. From germline, CDR1 is SGHRS and CDR2 YFSETQ. The CDR3 DNA follows: TGCGCCAGCAGCATCGGGACAGCCGGTTCCAATCAGCCCCAGCATTTT. Translation: CASSIGTAGSNQPQHF.

The chain uses TRBV18 and TRBJ2-2; D unclear. CDR3 length: 14 amino acids. V lost 0 bases, J lost 9 bases, and 11 bases lay in between. Germline-derived CDR1 and CDR2 are KGHSH and LQKENI. DNA for the CDR3: TGTGCCAGCTCACCACCTTCCGCGCCCCGGGAGCTGTTTTTT. Encoded protein: CASSPPSAPRELFF.

This chain uses TRBV5-4 with TRBJ2-5; 8 bases fit TRBD2. Germline CDR1 reads SGHNT; CDR2 reads YYREEE (reference sequence). V was pared by 7 bases and J by 2 bases, with 4 bases of the junction left unmatched. The CDR3 has 13 amino acids. DNA of the CDR3: TGTGCCAGCCAGTCTAGCGGGCAAGAGACCCAGTACTTC. The encoded protein is CASQSSGQETQYF.